Following are 20 T cell receptor beta chains from one sample sequenced in a study of OX40 agonist ivuxolimab in advanced cancers. The table came from immunoSEQ multiplex PCR; TCRdb's copy has only in-frame clones and leaves some out. The repertoire has 90,000 to 120,000 clones, around 90% of them found once; the top ten carry approximately 0.63%. Sequencing was performed on CD4+ or CD8+ T cells sorted from blood, taken in a trial of the OX40 agonist ivuxolimab. These receptors were collected from an adult with an advanced solid tumor such as melanoma, head and neck, liver or kidney cancer.

The V and J genes are TRBV10-3 and TRBJ2-1, with a possible D match to TRBD1 (5 bases). Germline V gives CDR1 ENHRY, CDR2 SYGVKD. V lost 9 bases, J lost 7 bases, and 10 bases lay in between. The CDR3 is 11 residues long. The CDR3 DNA reads as TGTGCCATAGAACAGGAAAATGAGCAGTTCTTC. This translates into CAIEQENEQFF.

The genes are TRBV5-8 and TRBJ2-5, with a weak D call TRBD1 (7 bases). V lost 2 bases, J lost 3 bases, and 17 bases lay in between. The germline V gene encodes CDR1 SGHTS and CDR2 YDEGEE. The CDR3 spans 16 residues. As DNA, the CDR3 is TGTGCCAGCAGCTTAAAGGACAGGAGGGTCAAAGAGACCCAGTACTTC. It is translated as CASSLKDRRVKETQYF.

V gene TRBV18 combines with J gene TRBJ2-5, with a possible D match to TRBD1 (6 bases). CDR1 KGHSH and CDR2 LQKENI come from the germline V gene. V lost 4 bases, J lost 5 bases, and 17 bases lay in between. This CDR3 comprises 15 residues. As DNA, the CDR3 is TGTGCCAGCTCACGCGATCAGGGGTCGGGGGAGACCCAGTACTTC. Its protein is CASSRDQGSGETQYF.

The CDR3: CSADAPGGETQYF. Written as DNA, the CDR3 is TGCAGCGCTGACGCCCCAGGGGGTGAGACCCAGTACTTC. The V and J genes are TRBV29-1 and TRBJ2-5; 7 bases are shared with TRBD1. Losses at the gene ends were 7 bases for V and 5 bases for J; bases not matched to a gene: 10. Germline V gene data show CDR1 as SQVTM and CDR2 as ANQGSEA. This CDR3 is 13 amino acids long.

V usage is TRBV4-2 and J usage is TRBJ1-1; a possible D gene is TRBD1 (6 bases). CDR3 length equals 15 residues. The V and J ends lost 0 bases and 5 bases respectively, with 13 bases between them. Germline-derived CDR1 and CDR2 are LGHNA and YNFKEQ. CDR3: CASSQDPGARTEAFF. CDR3 sequence (DNA): TGTGCCAGCAGCCAAGATCCAGGGGCGAGGACTGAAGCTTTCTTT.

CDR3 sequence: CASSITGGRNEKLFF. The CDR3 coding sequence is TGTGCCAGTAGTATAACAGGGGGAAGAAATGAAAAACTGTTTTTT. V usage is TRBV19 and J usage is TRBJ1-4; 8 bases are a match to TRBD1. The CDR3 runs 15 residues. V shed 2 bases, J shed 5 bases, and the junction held 4 bases outside the gene matches. Germline V gene data show CDR1 as LNHDA and CDR2 as SQIVND (reference sequence).

This sequence joins TRBV5-6 and TRBJ1-3; 7 bases align to TRBD1. V was clipped by 3 bases and J by 0 bases; unmatched bases: 0. Germline lookup yields CDR1 SGHDT and CDR2 YYEEEE. The CDR3 contains 14 residues. The CDR3 nucleotides are TGTGCCAGCAGCTGGGACAGCTCTGGAAACACCATATATTTT. It translates to CASSWDSSGNTIYF.

The chain combines TRBV5-6 with TRBJ2-3; no firm D call. The germline V gene encodes CDR1 SGHDT and CDR2 YYEEEE. V lost 0 bases, J lost 6 bases, and 5 bases lay in between. This CDR3 region has 12 residues. The CDR3 nucleotides are TGTGCCAGCAGCTTGGTTCTCGATACGCAGTATTTT. It is translated as CASSLVLDTQYF.

This clone was seen more than once but under ten times. J is TRBJ1-3 and V is TRBV19, with unresolved D. V gave up 3 bases and J gave up 0 bases, with 6 bases separating them. This CDR3 is 14 amino acids long. Germline-derived CDR1 and CDR2 are LNHDA and SQIVND (reference sequence). In nucleotides, the CDR3 is TGTGCCAGTAGTATTTCCAACTCTGGAAACACCATATATTTT. Translated: CASSISNSGNTIYF.

The J gene is TRBJ1-5, the V gene TRBV28, with a tentative D call TRBD1 (6 bases). Trimming stripped 5 bases from V and 5 bases from J, with 16 bases between. This CDR3 has 15 residues. Germline V CDR1 and CDR2: MDHEN, SYDVKM. In DNA form, the CDR3 reads TGTGCCAGCAGTCCCCGGGGGGCGGGCGATCAGCCCCAGCATTTT. It yields the protein CASSPRGAGDQPQHF.

The CDR3 sequence is CASSDGTGLSRAGTQYF. The CDR3 DNA follows: TGTGCCAGCAGTGATGGGACAGGCTTAAGCCGGGCGGGGACCCAGTACTTC. The chain recombines TRBV2 with TRBJ2-5, with TRBD1 identical over 8 bases. The CDR3 is made up of 17 amino acids. With V trimmed by 3 bases and J by 7 bases, 16 bases remained unmatched. Germline CDR1 is SNHLY and CDR2 is FYNNEI.

The rearrangement joins TRBV7-9 to TRBJ1-4, with TRBD1 as a possible D gene (6 bases). Trimming stripped 5 bases from V and 5 bases from J, with 15 bases between. The CDR3 has 15 residues. CDR1 SEHNR and CDR2 FQNEAQ come from the germline V gene (reference sequence). The CDR3 nucleotides are TGTGCCAGCAGCCTCAGACAGGTCGGAAATGAAAAACTGTTTTTT. Protein product: CASSLRQVGNEKLFF.

The CDR3 DNA reads as TGTGCCAGCAGCTTAACTAGCGGGCTCACAGATACGCAGTATTTT. Its translation: CASSLTSGLTDTQYF. The V and J genes are TRBV7-3 and TRBJ2-3; 7 nucleotides agree with TRBD2. V lost 0 bases and J lost 2; bases outside the gene matches: 2. The CDR3 extends over 15 amino acids. The V gene's germline CDR1 is SGHTA and CDR2 FQGTGA.

The chain combines TRBV12-5 with TRBJ2-1, with a weak D call TRBD2 (6 bases). The CDR3 is made up of 14 amino acids. V gave up 1 base and J gave up 5 bases, with 9 bases separating them. Looked up from germline, CDR1 is LGHNT and CDR2 is FRNRAP. The CDR3 protein is CASGLGGVDNEQFF. The DNA for the CDR3 is TGTGCTAGTGGTTTGGGCGGGGTAGACAATGAGCAGTTCTTC.

In its sample, this clone was seen once. Other nucleotide sequences from this sample produce the same CDR3. The CDR3 region has the DNA TGTGCCAGCAGCTTGCAGGGGCGAGAGACCCAGTACTTC. Protein product: CASSLQGRETQYF. This chain joins TRBV5-4 and TRBJ2-5; tentative D call: TRBD1 (6 bases). Germline V gene data show CDR1 as SGHNT and CDR2 as YYREEE (reference sequence). The CDR3 loop spans 13 amino acids. V was trimmed by 1 base and J by 4 bases, leaving 8 bases between them.

The J gene is TRBJ1-2, the V gene TRBV2; TRBD1 might be the D (5 bases). The germline gives CDR1 SNHLY, CDR2 FYNNEI. The ends were cut back, 3 bases at V and 8 bases at J, with 16 bases in the middle. CDR3 size: 14 residues. The CDR3 nucleotides are TGTGCCAGCAGTGATTGGGGGGTCAGTACGGGCTACACCTTC. It yields the protein CASSDWGVSTGYTF.

This chain links TRBV9 with TRBJ2-1; tentative D call: TRBD2 (5 bases). Germline CDR1 and CDR2: SGDLS and YYNGEE. The germline V and J ends were trimmed by 1 base and 4 bases, with 15 bases remaining between them. This CDR3 has 16 amino acids. CDR3 loop: CASSVNFLAPYNEQFF. Written as DNA, the CDR3 is TGTGCCAGCAGCGTAAACTTCCTAGCCCCATACAATGAGCAGTTCTTC.

The chain has TRBV11-2 and TRBJ1-4; D is uncertain. The CDR3 has 14 residues. Trimming took off 5 bases at V and 6 bases at J, with 13 bases between the two ends. Germline loops: CDR1 SGHAT, CDR2 FQNNGV. CDR3 DNA sequence: TGTGCCAGCAGCCTCATCGCAAGGGATGAAAAACTGTTTTTT. Amino acids: CASSLIARDEKLFF.

The genes are TRBV30 and TRBJ2-3, with D possibly TRBD1 on 6 matching bases. The CDR3 has 12 residues. Germline lookup yields CDR1 GTSNPN and CDR2 SVGIG (reference sequence). The V end lost 5 bases, the J end lost 9 bases, and 15 bases lay between the germline ends. CDR3 coding DNA: TGTGCCTGGGGGATGGGGGCGAGAACGCAGTATTTT. Protein: CAWGMGARTQYF.

This rearrangement joins TRBV5-1 to TRBJ2-5; D might be TRBD1 or TRBD2, each matching 6 bases. The CDR3 extends over 14 amino acids. Germline CDR1 is SGHRS and CDR2 is YFSETQ. Trimming took off 0 bases at V and 4 bases at J, with 10 bases between the two ends. The DNA for the CDR3 is TGCGCCAGCAGCTTGGTTTCGGGGGCAGAGACCCAGTACTTC. It yields the protein CASSLVSGAETQYF.